The clone carrying this T cell receptor beta chain was counted once. The target antigen is unknown. This sample is drawn from a study of cytomegalovirus exposure and HLA in healthy donors. The trim removed 2 bases at V and 5 bases at J, leaving 7 bases unmatched. This CDR3 contains 16 residues. Germline V CDR1 and CDR2: MGHRA, YSYEKL. Study-level findings and limits: In a later analysis, common viral pathogens appeared linked to several of the most significant clusters. The classifier reportedly diagnosed cytomegalovirus status with high sensitivity and specificity. HLA alleles showed associations with 16,951 TCR beta sequences in a later analysis, at a 0.05 false discovery rate.

Primers: 60 Vbeta forward and 13 Jbeta reverse. Profiling relied on immunoSEQ multiplex PCR, and the TCRdb table lists in-frame clones only, not all of them. The table lists roughly 160,000 clones, roughly 80% of them singletons. This chain joins TRBV4-1 and TRBJ2-1; 9 bases are shared with TRBD1. Sequenced input: PBMCs. The sequence derives from a woman in her thirties in good health and CMV-seropositive. CDR3 residues: CASSQIRDRANNEQFF. For the CDR3, the DNA is TGCGCCAGCAGCCAAATCCGGGACAGGGCGAACAATGAGCAGTTCTTC.